This T cell receptor (beta chain) comes out of a study of cytomegalovirus exposure and HLA in healthy donors. Points from the study as a whole: Investigators reported around 150 TCR beta chains as tied to cytomegalovirus.

With 3 bases removed from V and 4 bases from J, the gap between germline ends came to 19 bases. The germline V gene has CDR1 MGHRA and CDR2 YSYEKL. CDR3 length: 17 residues. 13 Jbeta primers and 60 Vbeta primers were used for the PCR. Assay: immunoSEQ multiplex PCR; the TCRdb copy retains only in-frame clones and omits some. The sample records fewer than 95,000 clones, more than 70% being singletons. Of note for this clone: Its target is not known.

The donors (healthy individuals) were bone marrow donors. The receptor was isolated from a man aged 35 to 55 in good health and CMV-seronegative. The sequenced sample consisted of PBMCs. V and J are TRBV4-1 and TRBJ1-5, with D hard to call. Here the CDR3 reads CASSHAPGTRVNQPQHF. The CDR3 region has the DNA TGCGCCAGCAGCCATGCCCCGGGAACTCGAGTTAATCAGCCCCAGCATTTT.